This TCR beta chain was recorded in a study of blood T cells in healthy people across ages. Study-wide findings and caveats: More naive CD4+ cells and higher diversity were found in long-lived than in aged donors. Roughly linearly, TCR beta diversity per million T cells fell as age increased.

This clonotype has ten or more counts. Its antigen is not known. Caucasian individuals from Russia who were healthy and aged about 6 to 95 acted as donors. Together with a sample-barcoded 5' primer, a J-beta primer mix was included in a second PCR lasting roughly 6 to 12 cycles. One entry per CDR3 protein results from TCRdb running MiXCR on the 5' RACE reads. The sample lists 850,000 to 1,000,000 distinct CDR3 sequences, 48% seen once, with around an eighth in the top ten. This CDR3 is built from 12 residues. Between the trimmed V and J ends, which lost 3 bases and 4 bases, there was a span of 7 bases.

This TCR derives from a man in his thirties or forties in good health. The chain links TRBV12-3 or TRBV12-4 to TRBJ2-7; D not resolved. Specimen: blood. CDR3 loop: CASSLNWYEQYF. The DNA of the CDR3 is TGTGCCAGCAGTTTGAACTGGTACGAGCAGTACTTC.